These 20 T cell receptor beta chains were all obtained from the same sample, sequenced in a study of human T cells and chemical hapten exposure. Regarding time point: healthy volunteer bleed at 2 weeks. The template was total RNA from unfractionated whole blood. MiXCR was run by TCRdb on the RACE reads, yielding one entry per CDR3 protein. The sample yields 100,000 to 150,000 distinct CDR3 sequences, around 8.3% seen once. The sequenced sample consisted of whole blood. All receptors come from a male donor in good health. Some clones in this sample may be carry-over from other donors' samples.

This chain uses TRBV2 with TRBJ2-7; TRBD1 agrees at 10 bases. The CDR3 sequence is 14 residues long. Germline-derived CDR1 and CDR2 are SNHLY and FYNNEI. V trimming: 5 bases; J trimming: 3 bases; junction bases outside the gene matches: 4. The chain's CDR3 is CASSRTGGIYEQYF. Written as DNA, the CDR3 is TGTGCCAGCAGTCGGACAGGGGGAATCTACGAGCAGTACTTC. Drawing the rest from reference TRBV2 and TRBJ2-7, the complete variable domain is EPEVTQTPSHQVTQMGQEVILRCVPISNHLYFYWYRQILGQKVEFLVSFYNNEISEKSEIFDDQFSVERPDGSNFTLKIRSTKLEDSAMYFCASSRTGGIYEQYFGPGTRLTVT.

V usage is TRBV5-5 and J usage is TRBJ2-7; 7 bases are a match to TRBD1. This CDR3 is 16 amino acids long. The V and J ends lost 4 bases and 3 bases, in that order; junction bases with no gene match: 13. Germline lookup yields CDR1 SGHKS and CDR2 YYEKEE (reference sequence). In DNA, the CDR3 is TGTGCCAGCAGCACTCGGTCTACCGGGACAGACTACGAGCAGTACTTC. It translates to CASSTRSTGTDYEQYF.

This clonotype was counted a few times. V and J are TRBV2 and TRBJ1-2; tentatively, D is TRBD1 (6 bases). The CDR3 runs to 11 residues. Trimming stripped 4 bases from V and 8 bases from J, with 8 bases between. Germline CDR1 is SNHLY and CDR2 is FYNNEI. CDR3 sequence: CASSAGAGYTF. Written as DNA, the CDR3 is TGTGCCAGCAGTGCAGGGGCAGGCTACACCTTC.

The rearrangement uses TRBV10-3 and TRBJ2-3, with D possibly being TRBD2 (5 bases). The germline V and J ends were trimmed by 8 bases and 2 bases, with 8 bases remaining between them. Per the germline V gene, CDR1 is ENHRY and CDR2 is SYGVKD. The CDR3 extends over 12 amino acids. The CDR3 reads CAIQTTTDTQYF. The CDR3 nucleotides are TGTGCCATCCAGACTACCACAGATACGCAGTATTTT.

This clonotype was recorded a few times. The chain carries TRBV20-1 and TRBJ1-6; D perhaps matches TRBD1 (5 bases). The length of the CDR3 is 15 residues. The germline V and J ends were trimmed by 3 bases and 6 bases, with 15 bases remaining between them. Looked up from germline, CDR1 is DFQATT and CDR2 is SNEGSKA (reference sequence). CDR3 protein: CSARAGSVLNSPLHF. The CDR3 DNA sequence: TGCAGTGCTAGGGCAGGGTCGGTCCTTAATTCACCCCTCCACTTT.

V is TRBV12-5 and J is TRBJ1-2, with D tentatively TRBD1 (6 bases). V was trimmed by 0 bases and J by 8 bases, leaving 10 bases between them. The germline gives CDR1 LGHNT, CDR2 FRNRAP. CDR3 size: 13 residues. Here the CDR3 reads CASGLVAGDGYTF. For the CDR3, the DNA is TGTGCTAGTGGTTTGGTAGCAGGGGACGGCTACACCTTC. The full variable domain, in which reference TRBV12-5 and TRBJ1-2 provide the parts outside the CDR3, is DARVTQTPRHKVTEMGQEVTMRCQPILGHNTVFWYRQTMMQGLELLAYFRNRAPLDDSGMPKDRFSAEMPDATLATLKIQPSEPRDSAVYFCASGLVAGDGYTFGSGTRLTVV.

V and J are TRBV19 and TRBJ1-2, with TRBD1 identical over 10 bases. The V and J ends lost 7 bases and 2 bases, in that order; junction bases with no gene match: 4. The germline gives CDR1 LNHDA, CDR2 SQIVND (reference sequence). This CDR3 contains 14 residues. CDR3 sequence: CASNPGQGNYGYTF. CDR3 nucleotide sequence: TGTGCCAGTAATCCGGGACAGGGGAACTATGGCTACACCTTC.

This clonotype has just a few counts. The chain has TRBV20-1 and TRBJ2-3; 10 nucleotides line up with TRBD2. After removal of 3 bases from V and 3 bases from J, the junction contained 9 bases not matched to a gene. This CDR3 contains 16 residues. Germline V lookup: CDR1 DFQATT, CDR2 SNEGSKA (reference sequence). The CDR3 DNA follows: TGCAGTGCTAGGCCTCTAGCGGGAGATGGGACAGATACGCAGTATTTT. Translated: CSARPLAGDGTDTQYF.

This clonotype was seen many times. The genes are TRBV4-1 and TRBJ2-7; 9 positions match TRBD2. The CDR3 is 14 amino acids. V shed 0 bases and J 5 bases; nucleotides not matched to a gene: 2. CDR1 and CDR2 from the germline V gene are MGHRA and YSYEKL. The CDR3 sequence is CASSQEASGNEQYF. The CDR3 DNA reads as TGCGCCAGCAGCCAAGAGGCTAGCGGGAACGAGCAGTACTTC.

This sequence joins TRBV3-1 and TRBJ2-5; maybe TRBD1 (6 bases). Germline V gene lookup returns CDR1 LGHDT and CDR2 YNNKEL (reference sequence). Trimming stripped 6 bases from V and 3 bases from J, with 8 bases between. This CDR3 is 12 amino acids long. The CDR3 here is CASRNREETQYF. CDR3 sequence (DNA): TGTGCCAGCAGAAACAGGGAAGAGACCCAGTACTTC.

The V and J genes are TRBV11-2 and TRBJ2-1; D is unclear. V lost 2 bases and J lost 0, with 11 bases in between. CDR3 length: 16 residues. The V gene's germline CDR1 is SGHAT and CDR2 FQNNGV. The CDR3 loop reads CASSLTRDSSYNEQFF. CDR3 sequence (DNA): TGTGCCAGCAGCTTAACCCGAGATAGCTCCTACAATGAGCAGTTCTTC.

This clonotype was seen repeatedly, ten times or more. The chain couples TRBV30 to TRBJ2-1, with D perhaps TRBD1 (6 bases). Germline CDR1 reads GTSNPN; CDR2 reads SVGIG (reference sequence). CDR3 length: 13 amino acids. V lost 4 bases and J lost 0, with 7 bases in between. In DNA form, the CDR3 reads TGTGCCTGGAACAGGGACTCCTACAATGAGCAGTTCTTC. Its translation is CAWNRDSYNEQFF.

V and J are TRBV27 and TRBJ2-5; 9 bases are shared with TRBD1. Trimming removed 6 bases from V and 5 bases from J; junction bases left unmatched: 1. Germline lookup yields CDR1 MNHEY and CDR2 SMNVEV (reference sequence). The CDR3 is 12 residues long. CDR3 nucleotides: TGTGCCAGCAGGGGGACAGGGGAGACCCAGTACTTC. As protein: CASRGTGETQYF.

This clonotype was seen many times. The rearrangement links TRBV3-1 to TRBJ1-1; no clear D gene. The V gene's germline CDR1 is LGHDT and CDR2 YNNKEL (reference sequence). V was cut by 6 bases and J by 0 bases, with 8 bases left in between. The CDR3 has 13 amino acids. CDR3 in DNA: TGTGCCAGCAGTCCGCTATTGAACACTGAAGCTTTCTTT. It specifies CASSPLLNTEAFF.

This clonotype was seen more than once but under ten times. J is TRBJ2-2 and V is TRBV10-3; no firm D call. The CDR3 extends over 16 amino acids. Trimming stripped 0 bases from V and 6 bases from J, with 14 bases between. Germline CDR1 ENHRY, CDR2 SYGVKD. The CDR3 loop reads CAISESGVKPSGELFF. Written as DNA, the CDR3 is TGTGCCATCAGTGAGTCGGGTGTGAAGCCCTCCGGGGAGCTGTTTTTT.

This clonotype was picked up a small number of times. This chain joins TRBV6-5 and TRBJ1-1; D is ambiguous. V was trimmed by 2 bases and J by 1 base, leaving 8 bases between them. The CDR3 covers 14 residues. Germline CDR1 is MNHEY and CDR2 is SVGAGI. This chain's CDR3 is CASSYNRRNTEAFF. Here the CDR3 DNA reads TGTGCCAGCAGTTACAACAGAAGGAACACTGAAGCTTTCTTT.

CDR3 DNA sequence: TGTGCCATCACTAGGGACTATACGAACTACAATGAGCAGTTCTTC. It codes for CAITRDYTNYNEQFF. The rearrangement links TRBV10-3 to TRBJ2-1; TRBD2 aligns across 7 bases. V lost 7 bases to trimming and J lost 3 bases; unmatched junction nucleotides: 9. Germline CDR1 is ENHRY and CDR2 is SYGVKD. The CDR3 has 15 amino acids.

This clonotype showed up many times. The rearrangement links TRBV29-1 to TRBJ1-1; tentative D call: TRBD1 (5 bases). Trimming took off 4 bases at V and 6 bases at J, with 9 bases between the two ends. Germline V gene data show CDR1 as SQVTM and CDR2 as ANQGSEA. The CDR3 is made up of 11 amino acids. Here the CDR3 DNA reads TGCAGCGTTGCGGAGACAGCTGAAGCTTTCTTT. Its protein is CSVAETAEAFF.

This clonotype has a count of ten or more. This chain links TRBV12-3 or TRBV12-4 with TRBJ1-6, with TRBD1 matching 8 bases. Unmatched junction bases numbered 8, after V lost 6 bases and J lost 7 bases. The CDR3 has 15 residues. The CDR3 sequence: CASSPGPGGNSPLHF. The CDR3 bases are TGTGCCAGCAGCCCGGGACCAGGGGGCAATTCACCCCTCCACTTT.

This clonotype was counted many times. The chain has TRBV12-3 or TRBV12-4 and TRBJ2-7; D gene ambiguous. Trimming shortened V by 3 bases and J by 0 bases, and 0 bases separated the two germline ends. The CDR3 spans 11 residues. DNA for the CDR3: TGTGCCAGCAGTTTCTCCTACGAGCAGTACTTC. Translating it yields CASSFSYEQYF.